These T cell receptor beta chains were read from a single sample in a study of CD8 T cells in Susac syndrome. One entry per CDR3 protein results from TCRdb running MiXCR on the immunoSEQ multiplex PCR reads. This table holds 200,000 to 300,000 distinct CDR3 sequences, less than 96% found once. The sequenced material came from CD4+ T cells from PBMCs. Receptors were obtained from a human donor with Susac syndrome. CDR3s include the opening cysteine and the closing phenylalanine or tryptophan. The order of the fields is CDR3 protein, CDR3 DNA, clone size, V gene, D gene, J gene. A D gene is named only where the DNA matches it firmly. Size tells how often a clone was seen (once, few, many) or the class of an expanded clone, and some rows leave it out.

CDR3 protein: CAWSVTGHEAFF; CDR3 DNA: TGTGCCTGGAGTGTCACAGGGCACGAAGCTTTCTTT; clone size: NA; V gene: TRBV30; D gene: NA; J gene: TRBJ1-1
CDR3 protein: CATSRDRRGPDTQYF; CDR3 DNA: TGTGCCACCAGCAGAGATAGGAGGGGGCCAGATACGCAGTATTTT; clone size: NA; V gene: TRBV15; D gene: NA; J gene: TRBJ2-3
CDR3 protein: CASSFDQTGIYGYTF; CDR3 DNA: TGTGCCAGCAGCTTTGACCAAACAGGGATCTATGGCTACACCTTC; clone size: NA; V gene: TRBV7-9; D gene: NA; J gene: TRBJ1-2
CDR3 protein: CAWSQTFSSYEQYF; CDR3 DNA: TGTGCCTGGAGTCAGACTTTCTCCTCCTACGAGCAGTACTTC; clone size: NA; V gene: TRBV30; D gene: NA; J gene: TRBJ2-7
CDR3 protein: CASSILSFSSYNEQFF; CDR3 DNA: TGTGCCAGTAGTATACTCTCTTTCAGCTCCTACAATGAGCAGTTCTTC; clone size: once; V gene: TRBV19; D gene: NA; J gene: TRBJ2-1
CDR3 protein: CASSLSGPNQPQHF; CDR3 DNA: TGTGCCAGCAGCTTATCGGGGCCGAATCAGCCCCAGCATTTT; clone size: NA; V gene: TRBV13; D gene: NA; J gene: TRBJ1-5
CDR3 protein: CSANSWGGELAGGSWETQYF; CDR3 DNA: TGCAGCGCGAACTCCTGGGGGGGTGAGCTAGCGGGAGGAAGTTGGGAGACCCAGTACTTC; clone size: NA; V gene: TRBV29-1; D gene: TRBD2; J gene: TRBJ2-5
CDR3 protein: CAWEGQGALYEQYF; CDR3 DNA: TGTGCCTGGGAGGGGCAGGGGGCCCTCTACGAGCAGTACTTC; clone size: NA; V gene: TRBV30; D gene: TRBD1; J gene: TRBJ2-7
CDR3 protein: CASSLLQGLNTEAFF; CDR3 DNA: TGCGCCAGCAGCCTATTACAGGGCCTGAACACTGAAGCTTTCTTT; clone size: NA; V gene: TRBV5-1; D gene: NA; J gene: TRBJ1-1
CDR3 protein: CASKVEVSGANVLTF; CDR3 DNA: TGCGCCAGCAAGGTAGAAGTCTCTGGGGCCAACGTCCTGACTTTC; clone size: NA; V gene: TRBV5-1; D gene: NA; J gene: TRBJ2-6
CDR3 protein: CASSYGQGLTNEKLFF; CDR3 DNA: TGCGCCAGCAGCTACGGACAGGGATTGACTAATGAAAAACTGTTTTTT; clone size: NA; V gene: TRBV5-1; D gene: TRBD1; J gene: TRBJ1-4
CDR3 protein: CASSLDPQGFGTEAFF; CDR3 DNA: TGTGCCAGCAGCTTAGACCCCCAGGGATTTGGCACTGAAGCTTTCTTT; clone size: NA; V gene: TRBV7-2; D gene: NA; J gene: TRBJ1-1
CDR3 protein: CASSQDLSRSQFF; CDR3 DNA: TGTGCCAGCAGCCAAGATCTTTCTCGCTCCCAGTTCTTC; clone size: NA; V gene: TRBV3-1; D gene: NA; J gene: TRBJ2-1
CDR3 protein: CATSRDGGPVYF; CDR3 DNA: TGTGCCACCAGCAGAGATGGGGGGCCGGTGTACTTC; clone size: NA; V gene: TRBV15; D gene: NA; J gene: TRBJ2-7
CDR3 protein: CSVDRGAQETQYF; CDR3 DNA: TGCAGCGTTGACAGAGGGGCGCAAGAGACCCAGTACTTC; clone size: NA; V gene: TRBV29-1; D gene: NA; J gene: TRBJ2-5
CDR3 protein: CASSPHGNMNTEAFF; CDR3 DNA: TGTGCCAGCTCACCACATGGTAACATGAACACTGAAGCTTTCTTT; clone size: NA; V gene: TRBV18; D gene: NA; J gene: TRBJ1-1
CDR3 protein: CSVESRANTQYF; CDR3 DNA: TGCAGCGTCGAGAGTCGAGCAAATACGCAGTATTTT; clone size: NA; V gene: TRBV29-1; D gene: NA; J gene: TRBJ2-3
CDR3 protein: CSVGGGQGTEAFF; CDR3 DNA: TGCAGCGTTGGGGGGGGACAGGGCACTGAAGCTTTCTTT; clone size: NA; V gene: TRBV29-1; D gene: TRBD1; J gene: TRBJ1-1
CDR3 protein: CASSPLAGASGDTGELFF; CDR3 DNA: TGTGCCAGCTCACCACTAGCGGGAGCGTCTGGGGACACCGGGGAGCTGTTTTTT; clone size: NA; V gene: TRBV18; D gene: TRBD2; J gene: TRBJ2-2
CDR3 protein: CASSLWGESYEQYF; CDR3 DNA: TGTGCCAGCAGCTTATGGGGGGAATCCTACGAGCAGTACTTC; clone size: NA; V gene: TRBV7-9; D gene: NA; J gene: TRBJ2-7
CDR3 protein: CASSAAGTEINEQFF; CDR3 DNA: TGTGCCAGCTCAGCCGCGGGGACCGAGATAAATGAGCAGTTCTTC; clone size: NA; V gene: TRBV18; D gene: NA; J gene: TRBJ2-1
CDR3 protein: CSVLTSPYEQYF; CDR3 DNA: TGCAGCGTTTTAACTAGCCCCTACGAGCAGTACTTC; clone size: NA; V gene: TRBV29-1; D gene: NA; J gene: TRBJ2-7
CDR3 protein: CSVPRSGSSYNEQFF; CDR3 DNA: TGCAGTGTCCCCCGGAGCGGGAGCTCCTACAATGAGCAGTTCTTC; clone size: NA; V gene: TRBV20-1; D gene: TRBD2; J gene: TRBJ2-1
CDR3 protein: CASSHEGNQPQHF; CDR3 DNA: TGTGCCAGCAGCCACGAAGGCAATCAGCCCCAGCATTTT; clone size: NA; V gene: TRBV3-1; D gene: NA; J gene: TRBJ1-5
CDR3 protein: CASSGGLGGLAGSNEQFF; CDR3 DNA: TGTGCCAGTAGTGGTGGTCTGGGGGGACTAGCGGGAAGCAATGAGCAGTTCTTC; clone size: once; V gene: TRBV25-1; D gene: TRBD2; J gene: TRBJ2-1
CDR3 protein: CASRRTGKTMNTEAFF; CDR3 DNA: TGTGCCAGCAGACGGACAGGGAAGACTATGAACACTGAAGCTTTCTTT; clone size: NA; V gene: TRBV28; D gene: TRBD1; J gene: TRBJ1-1
CDR3 protein: CASGTSGDRTDTQYF; CDR3 DNA: TGTGCCAGCGGGACTAGCGGGGACCGCACAGATACGCAGTATTTT; clone size: NA; V gene: TRBV27; D gene: TRBD2; J gene: TRBJ2-3
CDR3 protein: CASSLPLLSGGTAPYNEQFF; CDR3 DNA: TGCGCCAGCAGCTTGCCCCTCCTAAGCGGAGGGACAGCCCCTTACAATGAGCAGTTCTTC; clone size: NA; V gene: TRBV5-1; D gene: NA; J gene: TRBJ2-1
CDR3 protein: CASSQAGTSNHEQFF; CDR3 DNA: TGTGCCAGCAGCCAAGCCGGGACTTCTAACCATGAGCAGTTCTTC; clone size: NA; V gene: TRBV3-1; D gene: NA; J gene: TRBJ2-1